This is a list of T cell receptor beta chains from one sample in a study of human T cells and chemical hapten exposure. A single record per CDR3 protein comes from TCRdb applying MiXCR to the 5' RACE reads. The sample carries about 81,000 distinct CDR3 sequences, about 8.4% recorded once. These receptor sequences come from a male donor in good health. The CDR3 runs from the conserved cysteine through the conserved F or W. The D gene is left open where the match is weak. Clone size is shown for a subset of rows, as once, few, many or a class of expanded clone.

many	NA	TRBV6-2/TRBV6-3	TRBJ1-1	TGTGCCAGCAGTCCTCAGGGGCGCGGTGACACTGAAGCTTTCTTT	CASSPQGRGDTEAFF
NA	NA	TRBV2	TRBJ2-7	TGTGCCAGCAGTGATCCTGTGGGAGCGGCGGCCCCCCTTGAGCAGTACTTC	CASSDPVGAAAPLEQYF
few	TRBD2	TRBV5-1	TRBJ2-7	TGCGCCAGCAGCTACGGACTAGCGGGAGATATCGGGGGTTACGAGCAGTACTTC	CASSYGLAGDIGGYEQYF
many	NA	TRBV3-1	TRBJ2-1	TGTGCCAGCAGCCCAACAGGGTTTTACGAGCAGTTCTTC	CASSPTGFYEQFF
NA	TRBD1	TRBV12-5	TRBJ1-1	TGTGCTAGTGGTTTTTTAGTAAGAGTCCCGGGACAGGGGATGAACACTGAAGCTTTCTTT	CASGFLVRVPGQGMNTEAFF
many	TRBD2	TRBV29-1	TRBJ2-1	TGCAGCGTTGATAACCTAGCGGGAGGGAGCTCCTACAATGAGCAGTTCTTC	CSVDNLAGGSSYNEQFF
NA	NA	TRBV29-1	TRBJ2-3	TGCAGCGTTGAAAGGGACAGCACAGATACGCAGTATTTT	CSVERDSTDTQYF
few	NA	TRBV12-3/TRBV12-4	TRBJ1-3	TGTGCCAGCAGGCCACAGGGCTCTGGAAACACCATATATTTT	CASRPQGSGNTIYF
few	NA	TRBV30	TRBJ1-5	TGTGCCTGGAGCGTGGGGCAGGGAAGTCAGCCCCAGCATTTT	CAWSVGQGSQPQHF
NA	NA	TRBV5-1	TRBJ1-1	TGCGCCAGCAGCTTGAGGAGTACTGAAGCTTTCTTT	CASSLRSTEAFF
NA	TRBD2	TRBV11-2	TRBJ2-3	TGTGCCAGCAGCTCCCCGCCTAGCGGGGGGGCGATGGATACGCAGTATTTT	CASSSPPSGGAMDTQYF
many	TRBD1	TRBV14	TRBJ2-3	TGTGCCAGCAGTCGGACAGGGGTACCAGATACGCAGTATTTT	CASSRTGVPDTQYF
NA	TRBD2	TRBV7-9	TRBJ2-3	TGTGCCAGCAGGGTAGCGGGTTTAGATACGCAGTATTTT	CASRVAGLDTQYF
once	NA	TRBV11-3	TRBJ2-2	TGTGCCAGCAGTCGAACGGGAGTCGCCGGGGAGCTGTTTTTT	CASSRTGVAGELFF
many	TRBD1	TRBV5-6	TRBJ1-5	TGTGCCAGCAGTTCGGGACAGACAAATCAGCCCCAGCATTTT	CASSSGQTNQPQHF
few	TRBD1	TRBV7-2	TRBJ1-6	TGTGCCAGCAGCTTAGTAGGGGGGACGACAGGGTTTTATTCACCCCTCCACTTT	CASSLVGGTTGFYSPLHF
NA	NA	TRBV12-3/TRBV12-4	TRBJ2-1	TGTGCCAGCAGTTTACTGGGACCCCGAACCTCCTACAATGAGCAGTTCTTC	CASSLLGPRTSYNEQFF
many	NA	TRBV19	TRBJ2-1	TGTGCCAGTAGCCCCGGGACCTACAATGAGCAGTTCTTC	CASSPGTYNEQFF
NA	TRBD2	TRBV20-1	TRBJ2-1	TGCAGTGCTAGCTCTCTAGCGGCTCCCTACAATGAGCAGTTCTTC	CSASSLAAPYNEQFF
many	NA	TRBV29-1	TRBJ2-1	TGCAGCGTTGAACCTTCCAGAGGGGCCTACAATGAGCAGTTCTTC	CSVEPSRGAYNEQFF
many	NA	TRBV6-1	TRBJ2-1	TGTGCCAGCAGTGGAGGTATGGATGAGCAGTTCTTC	CASSGGMDEQFF
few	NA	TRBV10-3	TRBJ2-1	TGTGCCATCATGACTAGTAATGAGCAGTTCTTC	CAIMTSNEQFF
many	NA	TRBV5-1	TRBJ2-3	TGCGCCAGCAGCACCCGGGACAGCACAGATACGCAGTATTTT	CASSTRDSTDTQYF
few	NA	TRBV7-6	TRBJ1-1	TGTGCCATCAACAGGGAAGAAGCTTTCTTT	CAINREEAFF
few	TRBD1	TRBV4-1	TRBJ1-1	TGCGCCAGCAGCCCAGGGGGAGTCACTGAAGCTTTCTTT	CASSPGGVTEAFF
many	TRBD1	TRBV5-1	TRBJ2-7	TGCGCCAGCAGCATAATCCCGGGACAGGGCTCCTACGAGCAGTACTTC	CASSIIPGQGSYEQYF
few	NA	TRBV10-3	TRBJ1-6	TGTGCCATCACTGGGACGGATAATTCACCCCTCCACTTT	CAITGTDNSPLHF
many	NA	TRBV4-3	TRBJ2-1	TGCGCCAGCAGCCAAACAAAGTTCTCCTACAATGAGCAGTTCTTC	CASSQTKFSYNEQFF
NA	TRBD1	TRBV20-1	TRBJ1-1	TGCAGTGCTAGAGATATGCCGACAGGGCACACTGAAGCTTTCTTT	CSARDMPTGHTEAFF
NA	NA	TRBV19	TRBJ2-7	TGTGCCAGTAGTATTGGCCGGGGGCTCTACGAGCAGTACTTC	CASSIGRGLYEQYF
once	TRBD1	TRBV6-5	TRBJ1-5	TGTGCCAGCAGTCCGGGACAGGGGCCCAATCAGCCCCAGCATTTT	CASSPGQGPNQPQHF
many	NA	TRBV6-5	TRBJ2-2	TGTGCCAGCAGTTACCACGATGACAGGAACACCGGGGAGCTGTTTTTT	CASSYHDDRNTGELFF
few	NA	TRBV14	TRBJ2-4	TGTGCCAGCAGCCAAGATGGTGGGCGCAAAAACATTCAGTACTTC	CASSQDGGRKNIQYF
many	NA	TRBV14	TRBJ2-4	TGTGCCAGCAGCCACGCGGCAGGGGGGGCCAAAAACATTCAGTACTTC	CASSHAAGGAKNIQYF
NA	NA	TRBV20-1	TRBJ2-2	TGCAGTGTCTCTACCGGGACGGGCTTGACCGGGGAGCTGTTTTTT	CSVSTGTGLTGELFF
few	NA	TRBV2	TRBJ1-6	TGTGCCAGCAGCGTCCCGTCGGTCTCCTATAATTCACCCCTCCACTTT	CASSVPSVSYNSPLHF
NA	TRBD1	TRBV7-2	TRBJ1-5	TGTGCCAGCAGCTACAGGGGAGAGCAGCCCCGGCATTTT	CASSYRGEQPRHF
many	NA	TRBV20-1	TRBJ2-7	TGCAGTGCTCCCGGGACCCCTCGGGACGAGCAGTACTTC	CSAPGTPRDEQYF
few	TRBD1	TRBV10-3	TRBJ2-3	TGTGCCATCAGTGGACAGGGGGTCGCAGATACGCAGTATTTT	CAISGQGVADTQYF
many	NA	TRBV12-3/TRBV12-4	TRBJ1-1	TGTGCCAGCAGTTTAGAAGGGGCGAACACTGAAGCTTTCTTT	CASSLEGANTEAFF
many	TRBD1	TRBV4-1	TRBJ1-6	TGCGCCAGCAGCGTAGGAGACAGGGATTCACCCCTCCACTTT	CASSVGDRDSPLHF
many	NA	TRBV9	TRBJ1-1	TGTGCCAGCAGCGTAGAATCCTCCCCGCTGGCGTCTGAAGCTTTCTTT	CASSVESSPLASEAFF
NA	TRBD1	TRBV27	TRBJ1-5	TGTGCCAGCAGTTTGACAGGGGAGTATAGCAATCAGCCCCAGCATTTT	CASSLTGEYSNQPQHF
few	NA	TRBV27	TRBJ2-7	TGTGCCAGCACACAGAGGGCCAGCTCCTACGAGCAGTACTTC	CASTQRASSYEQYF
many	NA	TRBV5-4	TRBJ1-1	TGTGCCAGCAGCATAGGACAGTTGAACACTGAAGCTTTCTTT	CASSIGQLNTEAFF